This record concerns one TCR beta chain sequence. Using its own MiXCR run on the 5' RACE reads, TCRdb lists one record per CDR3 protein. The sample includes 68,000 or so distinct CDR3 sequences, 12% of them seen just once. Germline values: CDR1 SNHLY, CDR2 FYNNEI. This CDR3 spans 16 amino acids. With 3 bases removed from V and 3 bases from J, the gap between germline ends came to 12 bases. The data derive from a study of early T cells in non-severe SARS-CoV-2 infection. The specimen sequenced was whole blood. This TCR derives from an adult who was a healthcare worker with PCR-confirmed SARS-CoV-2 infection or an uninfected control (not recorded which). The rearrangement uses TRBV2 and TRBJ2-6; the D is unclear. DNA of the CDR3: TGTGCCAGCAGTGAGGGTAGGACGGTTGGGGCCAACGTCCTGACTTTC. As protein: CASSEGRTVGANVLTF.